This is a list of T cell receptor beta chains from one sample in a study of blood T cells in healthy people across ages. TCRdb re-called the 5' RACE reads with MiXCR, one entry per CDR3 protein. The data hold about 1.6 million distinct CDR3 sequences, with roughly a third observed a single time. The sample taken for sequencing was blood. These receptors all come from a woman younger than 45 in good health. Both conserved end residues are part of each CDR3. The order of the fields is D gene, J gene, V gene, CDR3 length, clone size, CDR3 protein, CDR3 DNA. A D gene is named only where the DNA matches it firmly. The size field is filled for only some rows; it gives once, few, many or a size class.

d_gene: TRBD1
j_gene: TRBJ1-1
v_gene: TRBV20-1
len: 13
abundance: -
CDR3aa: CSARTSRQGVAFF
CDR3nt: TGCAGTGCTAGAACTTCTCGGCAGGGGGTAGCTTTCTTT

d_gene: TRBD2
j_gene: TRBJ2-1
v_gene: TRBV7-7
len: 14
abundance: -
CDR3aa: CASRETSGSYEQFF
CDR3nt: TGTGCCAGCAGGGAAACTAGCGGGAGTTATGAGCAGTTCTTC

d_gene: -
j_gene: TRBJ2-7
v_gene: TRBV6-1
len: 13
abundance: -
CDR3aa: CAVTGLISYEQYF
CDR3nt: TGTGCCGTTACGGGTTTGATCTCCTACGAGCAGTACTTC

d_gene: -
j_gene: TRBJ2-3
v_gene: TRBV7-9
len: 14
abundance: -
CDR3aa: CTSSPGPSTDTQYF
CDR3nt: TGTACCAGCAGCCCCGGTCCCAGCACAGATACGCAGTATTTT

d_gene: TRBD2
j_gene: TRBJ2-1
v_gene: TRBV5-1
len: 15
abundance: -
CDR3aa: CASSFGLAGTNEQFF
CDR3nt: TGCGCCAGCAGCTTCGGACTAGCGGGAACTAATGAGCAGTTCTTC

d_gene: TRBD1
j_gene: TRBJ2-6
v_gene: TRBV20-1
len: 18
abundance: few
CDR3aa: CSARFWTGAFTGANVLTF
CDR3nt: TGCAGTGCTAGATTCTGGACAGGGGCCTTCACTGGGGCCAACGTCCTGACTTTC

d_gene: -
j_gene: TRBJ2-5
v_gene: TRBV15
len: 16
abundance: few
CDR3aa: CATSRGSRRLGETQYF
CDR3nt: TGTGCCACCAGCAGAGGATCCAGGCGCCTAGGTGAGACCCAGTACTTC

d_gene: TRBD1
j_gene: TRBJ2-7
v_gene: TRBV13
len: 15
abundance: few
CDR3aa: CASSLVGTGHKEQYF
CDR3nt: TGTGCCAGCAGCTTGGTCGGGACAGGTCATAAGGAGCAGTACTTC

d_gene: -
j_gene: TRBJ1-2
v_gene: TRBV27
len: 17
abundance: -
CDR3aa: CASSPKGSSVANYGYTF
CDR3nt: TGTGCCAGCAGTCCCAAGGGGTCTAGTGTAGCTAACTATGGCTACACCTTC

d_gene: -
j_gene: TRBJ1-1
v_gene: TRBV21-1
len: 14
abundance: -
CDR3aa: CASSKGRVGTEAFF
CDR3nt: TGTGCCAGCAGCAAAGGAAGGGTTGGCACTGAAGCTTTCTTT

d_gene: -
j_gene: TRBJ1-5
v_gene: TRBV5-1
len: 15
abundance: few
CDR3aa: CASSPQGNSNSPQHF
CDR3nt: TGCGCCAGCAGCCCGCAGGGAAATTCTAATTCGCCCCAGCATTTT

d_gene: TRBD1
j_gene: TRBJ2-4
v_gene: TRBV20-1
len: 15
abundance: few
CDR3aa: CSATTGTGSQNIQYF
CDR3nt: TGCAGTGCTACGACCGGGACAGGGTCCCAAAACATTCAGTACTTC

d_gene: -
j_gene: TRBJ1-2
v_gene: TRBV20-1
len: 13
abundance: -
CDR3aa: CSATLSWNYGYTF
CDR3nt: TGCAGTGCCACACTGTCCTGGAACTATGGCTACACCTTC

d_gene: -
j_gene: TRBJ2-2
v_gene: TRBV5-1
len: 14
abundance: -
CDR3aa: CASSTTSDTGELFF
CDR3nt: TGCGCCAGCAGCACCACTAGTGACACCGGGGAGCTGTTTTTT

d_gene: TRBD1
j_gene: TRBJ2-3
v_gene: TRBV27
len: 15
abundance: few
CDR3aa: CASSSDRGGTDTQYF
CDR3nt: TGTGCCAGCAGTTCGGACAGGGGCGGCACAGATACGCAGTATTTT

d_gene: -
j_gene: TRBJ1-1
v_gene: TRBV29-1
len: 13
abundance: few
CDR3aa: CSVILWQGIEAFF
CDR3nt: TGCAGCGTCATCTTGTGGCAGGGTATCGAAGCTTTCTTT

d_gene: -
j_gene: TRBJ1-2
v_gene: TRBV7-8
len: 15
abundance: -
CDR3aa: CASSSLGREDYGYTF
CDR3nt: TGTGCCAGCAGCTCCCTCGGACGGGAGGACTATGGCTACACCTTC

d_gene: TRBD2
j_gene: TRBJ2-1
v_gene: TRBV7-3
len: 16
abundance: few
CDR3aa: CASRDTGGLSKNEQFF
CDR3nt: TGTGCCAGCAGGGACACGGGAGGACTAAGTAAGAATGAGCAGTTCTTC

d_gene: TRBD1
j_gene: TRBJ2-5
v_gene: TRBV5-1
len: 15
abundance: once
CDR3aa: CASSPSPGQRLVAYF
CDR3nt: TGCGCCAGCAGCCCCTCCCCGGGACAGAGACTTGTGGCGTACTTC

d_gene: -
j_gene: TRBJ1-3
v_gene: TRBV29-1
len: 15
abundance: -
CDR3aa: CSVVTGANSGNTIYF
CDR3nt: TGCAGCGTTGTGACAGGAGCTAACTCTGGAAACACCATATATTTT

d_gene: TRBD1
j_gene: TRBJ1-1
v_gene: TRBV5-1
len: 14
abundance: once
CDR3aa: CASSAQGMSTEAFF
CDR3nt: TGCGCCAGCAGCGCACAGGGGATGAGCACTGAAGCTTTCTTT